Presented here are 28 T cell receptor beta chains from one specimen sequenced in a study of T cell repertoires in cytomegalovirus infection. MiXCR, applied by TCRdb to the reads, yields one record per CDR3 protein. The table has 84,000 or so distinct CDR3 sequences, 45% to 55% seen once; the top ten hold just over 90%. No antigen has been assigned to these receptors. The sample consisted of CD8+ T cells from cultured PBMCs, taken from culture after CMV antigen stimulation. These receptors came from a human donor in good health (CMV status not recorded). Some clones in this sample may be carry-over from other donors' samples.

V and J are TRBV7-3 and TRBJ2-7; 10 bases align to TRBD1. The CDR3 is 16 amino acids. V trimming: 0 bases; J trimming: 4 bases; junction bases outside the gene matches: 6. Germline CDR1 is SGHTA and CDR2 is FQGTGA. As DNA, the CDR3 is TGTGCCAGCAGCTTAACCAGCTTGGACAGGGGGTACGAGCAGTACTTC. It codes for CASSLTSLDRGYEQYF.

This clonotype was seen repeatedly, ten times or more. The chain recombines TRBV18 with TRBJ1-4; possible D gene TRBD1, 6 bases. Germline CDR1 KGHSH, CDR2 LQKENI. CDR3 length: 15 amino acids. V lost 3 bases and J lost 6, with 14 bases in between. DNA for the CDR3: TGTGCCAGCTCACCGAGGGGGACGCCTGATGAAAAACTGTTTTTT. Its translation is CASSPRGTPDEKLFF.

This clonotype occurred a few times. The chain joins TRBV7-2 to TRBJ2-7; D is undetermined. V was shortened by 5 bases and J by 5 bases, with 16 bases between the two germline ends. CDR3 size: 14 residues. The germline V gene encodes CDR1 SGHTA and CDR2 FQGNSA. The DNA for the CDR3 is TGTGCCAGCAGCCGCGTCCCCCCTGGCGACGAGCAGTACTTC. It codes for CASSRVPPGDEQYF.

The CDR3 sequence is CASSSRRDSILRSPLHF. Written as DNA, the CDR3 is TGTGCCAGCAGCTCACGCCGGGATTCCATACTACGTTCACCCCTCCACTTT. The chain recombines TRBV28 with TRBJ1-6; D ambiguous. With 6 bases removed from V and 9 bases from J, the gap between germline ends came to 24 bases. Germline CDR1 MDHEN, CDR2 SYDVKM. The CDR3 sequence is 17 residues long.

The V gene is TRBV7-8, the J gene TRBJ2-1; D remains unclear. The V and J ends lost 5 bases and 5 bases respectively, with 10 bases between them. This CDR3 spans 13 amino acids. In germline, CDR1 is SGHVS, CDR2 FQNEAQ. CDR3 sequence (DNA): TGTGCCAGCAGCGGAGACCGCGACAATGAGCAGTTCTTC. This gives the protein CASSGDRDNEQFF.

This chain links TRBV6-1 with TRBJ2-2, with TRBD1 as a possible D gene (5 bases). V lost 5 bases and J lost 8, with 18 bases in between. The CDR3 length is 15 residues. Germline assignment: CDR1 MNHNS and CDR2 SASEGT. The chain's CDR3 is CASSSEQATLGELFF. The DNA of the CDR3 is TGTGCCAGCAGTTCCGAACAGGCCACCCTTGGGGAGCTGTTTTTT.

The J gene is TRBJ2-1, the V gene TRBV27, with 11 positions matching TRBD2. CDR3 length: 16 amino acids. Losses at the gene ends were 4 bases for V and 6 bases for J; bases not matched to a gene: 8. The germline gives CDR1 MNHEY, CDR2 SMNVEV (reference sequence). This chain's CDR3 is CASSSTRLAGPNEQFF. The CDR3 DNA reads TGTGCCAGCAGTTCCACCCGACTAGCGGGACCCAATGAGCAGTTCTTC.

J is TRBJ2-7 and V is TRBV20-1; 10 bases line up with TRBD1. The germline V gene encodes CDR1 DFQATT and CDR2 SNEGSKA (reference sequence). The CDR3 runs to 15 residues. J was trimmed by 7 bases and V by 3 bases; bases with no gene match: 12. DNA of the CDR3: TGCAGTGCTAGTGCGTGGGACAGGGGAGGGTGGGAGCAGTACTTC. This gives the protein CSASAWDRGGWEQYF.

This chain uses TRBV10-3 with TRBJ2-7; a weak D match, TRBD2 (5 bases). Looked up from germline, CDR1 is ENHRY and CDR2 is SYGVKD. Trimming cost V 3 bases and J 3 bases, with 15 bases left between them. The CDR3 runs 15 residues. Here the CDR3 reads CAISDFGGSHYEQYF. CDR3 in DNA: TGTGCCATCAGTGATTTTGGCGGGTCCCACTACGAGCAGTACTTC.

The genes are TRBV5-6 and TRBJ1-1; D unresolved. The germline V gene encodes CDR1 SGHDT and CDR2 YYEEEE. V lost 1 base to trimming and J lost 8 bases, with 12 bases between them. This CDR3 spans 13 amino acids. CDR3 in amino acids: CASSLSEANEAFF. In DNA form, the CDR3 reads TGTGCCAGCAGCTTGAGTGAGGCAAACGAAGCTTTCTTT.

This chain links TRBV2 with TRBJ2-3; either TRBD1 or TRBD2 may fit D (6 bases each). The germline gives CDR1 SNHLY, CDR2 FYNNEI. This CDR3 has 13 amino acids. Trimming shortened V by 9 bases and J by 6 bases, and 16 bases separated the two germline ends. Here the CDR3 DNA reads TGTGCCAGATTCCGGGGGCCGGGCGATACGCAGTATTTT. Encoded protein: CARFRGPGDTQYF.

The chain recombines TRBV5-1 with TRBJ2-2; D is possibly TRBD1 (7 bases). V shed 7 bases and J shed 5 bases, with 21 bases lying between them. Germline-derived CDR1 and CDR2 are SGHRS and YFSETQ. The CDR3 totals 16 residues. CDR3 DNA: TGCGCCAGCGCCCTCCGCCCGCAGGGGGGAACCGGGGAGCTGTTTTTT. Amino acids: CASALRPQGGTGELFF. Using reference TRBV5-1 and TRBJ2-2 for the parts outside the CDR3, the full variable domain is KAGVTQTPRYLIKTRGQQVTLSCSPISGHRSVSWYQQTPGQGLQFLFEYFSETQRNKGNFPGRFSGRQFSNSRSEMNVSTLELGDSALYLCASALRPQGGTGELFFGEGSRLTVL.

The CDR3 protein is CATSPQSRGGTDTQYF. In nucleotides, the CDR3 is TGTGCCACCAGCCCCCAGTCCAGAGGGGGCACAGATACGCAGTATTTT. This chain joins TRBV15 and TRBJ2-3; D is possibly TRBD1 or TRBD2 (5 bases each). V gave up 5 bases and J gave up 1 base, with 16 bases separating them. Germline CDR1 and CDR2: LNHNV and YYDKDF (reference sequence). This CDR3 region has 16 residues.

The V gene is TRBV27, the J gene TRBJ2-2, with D uncertain. The V end lost 2 bases, the J end lost 2 bases, and 6 bases lay between the germline ends. The CDR3 totals 14 residues. In germline, CDR1 is MNHEY, CDR2 SMNVEV (reference sequence). The CDR3 DNA is TGTGCCAGCAGTTTAACCTCCAACACCGGGGAGCTGTTTTTT. It encodes CASSLTSNTGELFF.

This clonotype was observed a single time. V usage is TRBV5-4 and J usage is TRBJ2-2, with a weak D call TRBD1 (5 bases). The CDR3 has 16 residues. V was pared by 3 bases and J by 0 bases, with 12 bases between. Germline CDR1 reads SGHNT; CDR2 reads YYREEE (reference sequence). The CDR3 DNA follows: TGTGCCAGCAGCTGGAAGGGGTCCGCGAACACCGGGGAGCTGTTTTTT. Encoded protein: CASSWKGSANTGELFF. Looking up the rest from reference TRBV5-4 and TRBJ2-2 gives the full variable domain: ETGVTQSPTHLIKTRGQQVTLRCSSQSGHNTVSWYQQALGQGPQFIFQYYREEENGRGNFPPRFSGLQFPNYSSELNVNALELDDSALYLCASSWKGSANTGELFFGEGSRLTVL.

The rearrangement joins TRBV11-2 to TRBJ2-7, with D uncertain. Germline assignment: CDR1 SGHAT and CDR2 FQNNGV. This CDR3 has 13 residues. The V end lost 4 bases, the J end lost 3 bases, and 10 bases lay between the germline ends. CDR3 sequence reads: CASSSGRSYEQYF. The CDR3 DNA is TGTGCCAGCAGCTCAGGTCGCAGCTACGAGCAGTACTTC.

This clonotype was counted only a few times. The V call is TRBV6-1, the J call TRBJ2-1, with 10 nucleotides matching TRBD2. Losses at the gene ends were 0 bases for V and 8 bases for J; bases not matched to a gene: 10. Germline CDR1 reads MNHNS; CDR2 reads SASEGT. The CDR3 is made up of 17 amino acids. The CDR3 spells CASSEAWTSGQSHEQFF. Here the CDR3 DNA reads TGTGCCAGCAGTGAAGCTTGGACTAGCGGACAGTCCCATGAGCAGTTCTTC.

V and J are TRBV7-8 and TRBJ2-7; 7 nucleotides line up with TRBD2. Germline V CDR1 and CDR2: SGHVS, FQNEAQ. J gave up 5 bases and V 5 bases, and 12 bases lay outside the gene matches. CDR3 length: 15 amino acids. CDR3 protein: CASSPQGGSSDEQYF. The CDR3 coding sequence is TGTGCCAGCAGCCCCCAGGGAGGGTCGAGTGACGAGCAGTACTTC.

The chain employs TRBV4-1 and TRBJ2-5; the D is unclear. The CDR3 totals 15 residues. The ends were cut back, 0 bases at V and 5 bases at J, with 13 bases in the middle. Germline-derived CDR1 and CDR2 are MGHRA and YSYEKL. Written as DNA, the CDR3 is TGCGCCAGCAGCCAAGAGACCGAAGGAAGGGAGACCCAGTACTTC. Translated: CASSQETEGRETQYF.

The chain couples TRBV15 to TRBJ2-1; 8 bases are shared with TRBD2. The junction had 1 base not matched to a gene; V was cut back by 9 bases and J by 0 bases. The CDR3 is 13 residues long. CDR1 LNHNV and CDR2 YYDKDF come from the germline V gene (reference sequence). CDR3 coding DNA: TGTGCCACAGGGACTAGCTCCTACAATGAGCAGTTCTTC. Residues: CATGTSSYNEQFF.

The chain recombines TRBV20-1 with TRBJ2-5; the D gene is possibly TRBD2 (5 bases). This CDR3 spans 12 amino acids. Germline-derived CDR1 and CDR2 are DFQATT and SNEGSKA (reference sequence). Between the trimmed V and J ends, which lost 6 bases and 3 bases, there was a span of 11 bases. CDR3 sequence reads: CSARWGEETQYF. DNA for the CDR3: TGCAGTGCCCGGTGGGGAGAAGAGACCCAGTACTTC.

This clonotype was detected only a few times. This chain connects TRBV28 to TRBJ2-3, with D perhaps matching TRBD2 (6 bases). Germline CDR1 MDHEN, CDR2 SYDVKM. V lost 2 bases and J lost 8, with 20 bases in between. CDR3 length equals 16 residues. CDR3 sequence reads: CASSLGTPTSEGTQYF. CDR3 sequence (DNA): TGTGCCAGCAGTTTAGGGACTCCCACGTCGGAAGGTACGCAGTATTTT.

The J gene is TRBJ2-1, the V gene TRBV6-6; 8 nucleotides align to TRBD2. The CDR3 consists of 15 residues. Trimming removed 10 bases from V and 6 bases from J; junction bases left unmatched: 14. Germline V gives CDR1 MNHNY, CDR2 SVGAGI (reference sequence). The CDR3 DNA reads as TGTGCCACCTCTCGCGCGGGGGGCAGGGGCAATGAGCAGTTCTTC. It codes for CATSRAGGRGNEQFF.

This clonotype came up a few times. The chain links TRBV4-1 to TRBJ1-5; perhaps TRBD1 as D (5 bases). Germline CDR1 and CDR2: MGHRA and YSYEKL. The CDR3 totals 15 residues. V was cut by 7 bases and J by 1 base, with 14 bases left in between. The CDR3 is CASNKDIGSNQPQHF. The CDR3 coding sequence is TGCGCCAGCAACAAGGACATCGGAAGCAATCAGCCCCAGCATTTT.

This clonotype was seen repeatedly, ten times or more. The V gene is TRBV19, the J gene TRBJ2-2; the match to TRBD2 covers 9 bases. J lost 4 bases, V lost 3 bases, and 6 bases had no gene match. Germline CDR1 and CDR2: LNHDA and SQIVND (reference sequence). This CDR3 comprises 16 residues. The CDR3 sequence: CASSIIAGDPTGELFF. The CDR3 nucleotides are TGTGCCAGTAGTATTATAGCGGGAGATCCCACCGGGGAGCTGTTTTTT.

The J gene is TRBJ1-5, the V gene TRBV27, with D unresolved. CDR3 length: 15 amino acids. Germline V gene sequence: CDR1 MNHEY, CDR2 SMNVEV (reference sequence). Trimming pared 5 bases from V and 4 bases from J, leaving 15 bases between. For the CDR3, the DNA is TGTGCCAGCAGTCTCACCCCGGAAGGGAATCAGCCCCAGCATTTT. This translates into CASSLTPEGNQPQHF.

Only a few counts were recorded for this clonotype. The chain has TRBV10-3 and TRBJ1-5, with TRBD1 matching over 7 bases. The CDR3 is made up of 13 amino acids. CDR1 and CDR2 from the germline V gene are ENHRY and SYGVKD. Germline trimming cut 5 bases from V and 7 bases from J; bases unmatched to any gene: 5. Here the CDR3 reads CAISPDRDQPQHF. In DNA form, the CDR3 reads TGTGCCATCAGTCCTGACAGGGACCAGCCCCAGCATTTT.

This clonotype was seen ten or more times. This chain joins TRBV11-2 and TRBJ2-5; D is unclear. CDR1 and CDR2 (germline): SGHAT, FQNNGV. With 0 bases removed from V and 0 bases from J, the gap between germline ends came to 11 bases. This CDR3 spans 16 amino acids. The CDR3 coding sequence is TGTGCCAGCAGCTTAGATTATGGCCGGTACCAAGAGACCCAGTACTTC. Its protein is CASSLDYGRYQETQYF.